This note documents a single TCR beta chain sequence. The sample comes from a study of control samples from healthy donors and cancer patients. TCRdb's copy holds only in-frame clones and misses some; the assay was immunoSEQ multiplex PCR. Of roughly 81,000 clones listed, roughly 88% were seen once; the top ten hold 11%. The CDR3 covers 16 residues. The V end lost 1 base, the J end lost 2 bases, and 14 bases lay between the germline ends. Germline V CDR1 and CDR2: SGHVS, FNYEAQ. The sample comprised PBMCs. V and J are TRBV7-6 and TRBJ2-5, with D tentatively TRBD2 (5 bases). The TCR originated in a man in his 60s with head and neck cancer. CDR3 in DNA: TGTGCCAGCAGCTTAGGTCCACCGGGGAATCAAGAGACCCAGTACTTC. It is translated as CASSLGPPGNQETQYF.